This T cell receptor (beta chain) is from a study of CD8+ T cells in alopecia areata. Study-wide results and limits: Clonality in lesional scalp, especially alopecia totalis/universalis, exceeded that of normal scalp.

Patients with alopecia areata provided lesional scalp punch biopsies as well as peripheral blood. With regard to this clone: Its target is unknown.

Sequencing used cDNA as its template, made by extracting RNA and reverse transcribing it. Clones were read by immunoSEQ multiplex PCR, and TCRdb kept only the in-frame ones, dropping some. This sample has some 30,000 clones; about three quarters occur once, and the top ten carry around 19%. The clonotype was recovered from a human donor with alopecia areata. Sequenced material: NKG2D-low CD8+ T cells sorted from blood.

The CDR3 reads CSAGTSNGYTF. The CDR3 coding sequence is TGCAGCGCCGGGACAAGTAATGGCTACACCTTC. This rearrangement joins TRBV29-1 to TRBJ1-2; a possible D gene is TRBD1 (6 bases). V was shortened by 7 bases and J by 6 bases, with 12 bases between the two germline ends. The CDR3 consists of 11 residues. Germline V gives CDR1 SQVTM, CDR2 ANQGSEA.